These 17 T cell receptor beta chains came from one sample sequenced in a study of OX40 agonist ivuxolimab in advanced cancers. Generated by immunoSEQ multiplex PCR, the TCRdb table keeps only in-frame clones and is missing some. The repertoire consists of roughly 68,000 clones, with about 91% occurring once and the leading ten covering 1.1%. The specimen comprised CD4+ or CD8+ T cells sorted from blood, sampled in a trial of the OX40 agonist ivuxolimab. These receptors all stem from an adult with an advanced solid tumor such as melanoma, head and neck, liver or kidney cancer.

This clone has only a few counts. This chain uses TRBV30 with TRBJ2-7; the match to TRBD2 covers 9 bases. Germline CDR1 reads GTSNPN; CDR2 reads SVGIG (reference sequence). V lost 4 bases, J lost 5 bases, and 15 bases stayed unmatched. The CDR3 is made up of 16 amino acids. The CDR3 is CAWTQGVAGVRNEQYF. In nucleotides, the CDR3 is TGTGCCTGGACCCAGGGAGTAGCGGGGGTCAGGAACGAGCAGTACTTC.

The genes are TRBV5-1 and TRBJ1-3; 8 bases are shared with TRBD1. This CDR3 comprises 14 residues. Germline CDR1 reads SGHRS; CDR2 reads YFSETQ. The V and J ends lost 4 bases and 3 bases, in that order; junction bases with no gene match: 3. The CDR3 protein is CASSQQGVGNTIYF. The CDR3 DNA follows: TGCGCCAGCAGCCAACAGGGGGTTGGAAACACCATATATTTT.

The chain is built from TRBV5-1 and TRBJ2-1; possibly TRBD1 for D (5 bases). This CDR3 spans 15 amino acids. Between the trimmed V and J ends, which lost 9 bases and 0 bases, there was a span of 16 bases. The germline CDR1 and CDR2 sequences are SGHRS and YFSETQ. CDR3 in DNA: TGCGCCACCCACGGACACCGACCCTCCTACAATGAGCAGTTCTTC. This encodes CATHGHRPSYNEQFF.

This sequence joins TRBV6-1 and TRBJ1-5; 8 bases are a match to TRBD1. V was clipped by 6 bases and J by 3 bases; unmatched bases: 7. The CDR3 is 15 amino acids. The germline V gene has CDR1 MNHNS and CDR2 SASEGT. DNA for the CDR3: TGTGCCAGCAGCCGACAGGGGCGTTTCAATCAGCCCCAGCATTTT. This gives the protein CASSRQGRFNQPQHF.

V is TRBV2 and J is TRBJ2-1; 7 bases are a match to TRBD1. The V gene's germline CDR1 is SNHLY and CDR2 FYNNEI. Trimming at V came to 4 bases and at J to 5 bases, leaving 8 bases not matched to a gene. The CDR3 contains 15 residues. CDR3 coding DNA: TGTGCCAGCAGTGCCGACAGGGAAACAAACAATGAGCAGTTCTTC. This codes for CASSADRETNNEQFF.

The chain couples TRBV18 to TRBJ2-7; either TRBD1 or TRBD2 may fit D (5 bases each). Germline V lookup: CDR1 KGHSH, CDR2 LQKENI. The CDR3 totals 13 residues. V lost 6 bases, J lost 7 bases, and 16 bases lay in between. CDR3 sequence reads: CASSLGAPGEQYF. In DNA form, the CDR3 reads TGTGCCAGCTCCCTTGGGGCCCCGGGGGAGCAGTACTTC.

The CDR3 protein is CASSIASGSPYEQYF. The CDR3 DNA reads TGTGCCAGTAGTATAGCTAGCGGGAGCCCCTACGAGCAGTACTTC. The chain is built from TRBV19 and TRBJ2-7, with 10 bases lining up with TRBD2. This CDR3 contains 15 residues. Germline V gene data show CDR1 as LNHDA and CDR2 as SQIVND (reference sequence). Trimming cost V 1 base and J 2 bases; bases outside gene matches: 2.

The chain uses TRBV5-5 and TRBJ2-4; 8 positions agree with TRBD1. CDR1 is SGHKS, CDR2 YYEKEE, per germline (reference sequence). The CDR3 sequence is 17 residues long. Germline trimming cut 2 bases from V and 2 bases from J; bases unmatched to any gene: 9. The CDR3 reads CASSLVGRTGTKNIQYF. CDR3 in DNA: TGTGCCAGCAGCTTAGTGGGGCGGACAGGGACCAAAAACATTCAGTACTTC.

This chain links TRBV19 with TRBJ2-6, with no clear D. Per germline, CDR1 LNHDA and CDR2 SQIVND (reference sequence). Trimming stripped 3 bases from V and 0 bases from J, with 15 bases between. The CDR3 is 18 amino acids. The CDR3 here is CASSISVTRFSGANVLTF. The DNA for the CDR3 is TGTGCCAGTAGTATTTCCGTCACCCGTTTCTCTGGGGCCAACGTCCTGACTTTC.

This rearrangement joins TRBV29-1 to TRBJ1-2, with D possibly TRBD1 on 5 matching bases. The CDR3 length is 14 residues. The V gene lost 7 bases and the J gene lost 10 bases, with 25 bases spanning the gap. CDR1 is SQVTM and CDR2 is ANQGSEA in the germline V gene. CDR3 sequence reads: CSAFHRDPVVIYTF. The DNA of the CDR3 is TGCAGCGCTTTCCACCGGGACCCCGTCGTTATCTACACCTTC.

The rearrangement links TRBV5-5 to TRBJ2-5; 7 bases are a match to TRBD1. Germline V gene data show CDR1 as SGHKS and CDR2 as YYEKEE (reference sequence). There are 15 residues in the CDR3. Trimming cost V 0 bases and J 7 bases; bases outside gene matches: 9. Here the CDR3 DNA reads TGTGCCAGCAGCTTGGCCTACAGGGGATCCGTGACCCAGTACTTC. Protein: CASSLAYRGSVTQYF.

J is TRBJ2-7 and V is TRBV5-8, with 8 positions matching TRBD1. CDR3 length: 14 residues. Germline V gives CDR1 SGHTS, CDR2 YDEGEE. V gave up 6 bases and J gave up 1 base; unmatched junction bases: 6. The CDR3 is CASNRRTGSYEQYF. DNA for the CDR3: TGTGCCAGCAACCGACGGACAGGGTCCTACGAGCAGTACTTC.

The CDR3, as DNA: TGTGCCAGCAGGGCGACGACAGGCCCATATGGCTACACCTTC. Translated, it gives CASRATTGPYGYTF. The genes are TRBV6-5 and TRBJ1-2; tentatively, D is TRBD1 (6 bases). Trimming removed 6 bases from V and 5 bases from J, with 16 bases in between. The CDR3 runs 14 residues. The germline CDR1 and CDR2 sequences are MNHEY and SVGAGI.

The chain has TRBV6-6 and TRBJ2-1; perhaps TRBD2 as D (5 bases). V lost 5 bases, J lost 7 bases, and 15 bases lay in between. The CDR3 length is 14 residues. Germline V gives CDR1 MNHNY, CDR2 SVGAGI (reference sequence). The CDR3: CASSGDLLGNEQFF. CDR3 in DNA: TGTGCCAGCAGTGGGGATCTACTAGGGAATGAGCAGTTCTTC.

In its sample, this clone was seen once. The CDR3 reads CASSRGQGQNTEAFF. The DNA for the CDR3 is TGTGCCAGCAGTCGTGGACAGGGACAAAACACTGAAGCTTTCTTT. The V call is TRBV6-1, the J call TRBJ1-1, with TRBD1 matching 8 bases. J gave up 2 bases and V 5 bases, and 7 bases lay outside the gene matches. The germline gives CDR1 MNHNS, CDR2 SASEGT. The CDR3 covers 15 residues.

The V and J genes are TRBV5-1 and TRBJ2-5; D gene unclear. Trimming removed 0 bases at V and 5 bases at J, with 14 bases between. This CDR3 spans 15 amino acids. Germline V CDR1 and CDR2: SGHRS, YFSETQ. In DNA, the CDR3 is TGCGCCAGCAGCTTGGCCATGGTGGGTAGGGAGACCCAGTACTTC. Encoded protein: CASSLAMVGRETQYF.

The rearrangement links TRBV18 to TRBJ1-2; D not certain. V gave up 3 bases and J gave up 8 bases, with 16 bases separating them. This CDR3 has 14 amino acids. Germline CDR1 is KGHSH and CDR2 is LQKENI. The DNA for the CDR3 is TGTGCCAGCTCACCTTCTACCACCTCCCAAGGCTACACCTTC. Translation gives CASSPSTTSQGYTF.